What follows are 22 T cell receptor beta chains derived from one specimen sequenced in a study of T cell changes during pregnancy in multiple sclerosis. Data came from immunoSEQ multiplex PCR; TCRdb stores just in-frame clones and leaves some out. The repertoire holds approximately 88,000 clones, with around 93% as singletons. The starting material was peripheral blood, obtained in the third trimester of pregnancy. These receptors were obtained from a female donor with multiple sclerosis, enrolled in a pregnancy study.

This clone turned up a few times. The gene calls are TRBV5-1 and TRBJ2-2; no reliable D call. V was cut by 4 bases and J by 3 bases, with 16 bases left in between. Germline V CDR1 and CDR2: SGHRS, YFSETQ. This CDR3 is built from 16 residues. CDR3 sequence (DNA): TGCGCCAGCAGCCGAGAGTCGAGGCCCCACACCGGGGAGCTGTTTTTT. It translates to CASSRESRPHTGELFF.

The chain has TRBV7-6 and TRBJ2-7; a weak D match, TRBD2 (6 bases). V lost 0 bases, J lost 2 bases, and 14 bases lay in between. CDR1 and CDR2 (germline): SGHVS, FNYEAQ. This CDR3 region has 16 residues. CDR3 DNA sequence: TGTGCCAGCAGCTTAGCTTACGGGAGTCCCCCCTACGAGCAGTACTTC. Translated: CASSLAYGSPPYEQYF.

The rearrangement links TRBV29-1 to TRBJ1-2, with D tentatively TRBD1 (5 bases). V lost 3 bases and J lost 8, with 16 bases in between. CDR1 is SQVTM, CDR2 ANQGSEA, per germline. CDR3 length: 13 amino acids. The CDR3 region is CSVDGQGTGGYTF. Written as DNA, the CDR3 is TGCAGCGTTGATGGTCAGGGTACAGGCGGCTACACCTTC.

The chain joins TRBV4-2 to TRBJ2-1; tentatively, D is TRBD2 (7 bases). V was clipped by 4 bases and J by 8 bases, with 18 bases between them. CDR1 and CDR2 from the germline V gene are LGHNA and YNFKEQ. This CDR3 is 15 amino acids long. The CDR3 DNA reads TGTGCCAGCAGCCTCGGCCGGGGGGCGGGCCATGAGCAGTTCTTC. It yields the protein CASSLGRGAGHEQFF.

The chain is built from TRBV28 and TRBJ1-1, with D unresolved. Germline CDR1 reads MDHEN; CDR2 reads SYDVKM. This CDR3 comprises 12 residues. V lost 5 bases and J 7 bases, leaving 11 bases between the germline ends. For the CDR3, the DNA is TGTGCCAGCAGTATGGCGGTTGATGAAGCTTTCTTT. Encoded protein: CASSMAVDEAFF.

The chain recombines TRBV20-1 with TRBJ2-1; D perhaps matches TRBD2 (5 bases). V shed 6 bases and J shed 9 bases, with 12 bases lying between them. CDR1 is DFQATT and CDR2 is SNEGSKA in the germline V gene (reference sequence). This CDR3 is 11 amino acids long. The CDR3, as DNA: TGCAGTGCCCAGCGGTTGAGTGAGCAGTTCTTC. It specifies CSAQRLSEQFF.

CDR3 amino acids: CASSPTGRTYEQYF. Here the CDR3 DNA reads TGTGCCAGCTCACCGACAGGTCGTACCTACGAGCAGTACTTC. This chain joins TRBV18 and TRBJ2-7; tentatively, D is TRBD1 (6 bases). CDR3 length equals 14 residues. V was clipped by 3 bases and J by 2 bases, with 11 bases between them. The germline V gene has CDR1 KGHSH and CDR2 LQKENI.

This CDR3 is CASSRGLRLLEQFF. In DNA form, the CDR3 reads TGTGCCAGTAGCCGGGGTTTGCGGTTGCTCGAGCAGTTCTTC. The J gene is TRBJ2-1, the V gene TRBV19; D possibly corresponds to TRBD2 (5 bases). The germline V and J ends were trimmed by 6 bases and 10 bases, with 19 bases remaining between them. The CDR3 length is 14 residues. Germline V gene lookup returns CDR1 LNHDA and CDR2 SQIVND (reference sequence).

This clone was counted a single time. The rearrangement uses TRBV9 and TRBJ2-3; TRBD2 aligns across 12 bases. The CDR3 totals 16 residues. V lost 3 bases and J lost 2; bases outside the gene matches: 4. Germline assignment: CDR1 SGDLS and CDR2 YYNGEE. CDR3 loop: CASSERLAGDTDTQYF. CDR3 nucleotides: TGTGCCAGCAGCGAGAGACTAGCGGGGGACACAGATACGCAGTATTTT. Drawing the rest from reference TRBV9 and TRBJ2-3, the complete variable domain is DSGVTQTPKHLITATGQRVTLRCSPRSGDLSVYWYQQSLDQGLQFLIQYYNGEERAKGNILERFSAQQFPDLHSELNLSSLELGDSALYFCASSERLAGDTDTQYFGPGTRLTVL.

This chain joins TRBV28 and TRBJ1-1, with a weak D call TRBD1 (5 bases). Trimming left V 5 bases short and J 5 bases short, with 6 bases between. CDR1 MDHEN and CDR2 SYDVKM come from the germline V gene. The CDR3 totals 11 residues. CDR3 region: CASSRGTEAFF. CDR3 DNA sequence: TGTGCCAGCAGTCGGGGGACTGAAGCTTTCTTT.

The rearrangement links TRBV7-9 to TRBJ1-2, with a tentative D call TRBD1 (5 bases). V lost 5 bases to trimming and J lost 7 bases, with 14 bases between them. CDR1 is SEHNR and CDR2 is FQNEAQ in the germline V gene (reference sequence). The length of the CDR3 is 13 residues. CDR3 in DNA: TGTGCCAGCAGCCTCGGACGGGGGGGTGGCTACACCTTC. Translated, it gives CASSLGRGGGYTF.

CDR3 sequence reads: CASSLQGLNEKLFF. The CDR3 nucleotides are TGTGCCAGCAGCCTACAGGGCCTTAATGAAAAACTGTTTTTT. This rearrangement joins TRBV27 to TRBJ1-4, with a weak D call TRBD1 (6 bases). This CDR3 has 14 amino acids. Germline-derived CDR1 and CDR2 are MNHEY and SMNVEV (reference sequence). Trimming pared 6 bases from V and 4 bases from J, leaving 12 bases between.

The gene calls are TRBV7-2 and TRBJ1-5; TRBD1 is a possible D gene (5 bases). The germline CDR1 and CDR2 sequences are SGHTA and FQGNSA. The CDR3 runs to 16 residues. The V end was cut by 2 bases, the J end by 3 bases, with 14 bases between. CDR3 in amino acids: CASSLITRGYNQPQHF. The CDR3 DNA sequence: TGTGCCAGCAGCTTAATCACCCGGGGGTACAATCAGCCCCAGCATTTT.

This chain links TRBV7-8 with TRBJ1-2; D may be TRBD1 (6 bases). The germline V gene encodes CDR1 SGHVS and CDR2 FQNEAQ. The CDR3 is 14 residues long. Deletions cut 4 bases from V and 6 bases from J, with 15 bases between. CDR3 DNA sequence: TGTGCCAGCAGCTCCTCAGGGGCTATGGATGGCTACACCTTC. Translation gives CASSSSGAMDGYTF.

The rearrangement links TRBV28 to TRBJ2-1; a possible D gene is TRBD1 (6 bases). Trimming removed 2 bases at V and 4 bases at J, with 12 bases between. This CDR3 has 15 residues. In germline, CDR1 is MDHEN, CDR2 SYDVKM. CDR3 protein: CASSLHETGYNEQFF. The DNA for the CDR3 is TGTGCCAGCAGTTTACATGAGACAGGATACAATGAGCAGTTCTTC.

The rearrangement joins TRBV4-2 to TRBJ2-5; D may be TRBD2 (6 bases). Germline CDR1 reads LGHNA; CDR2 reads YNFKEQ. The V and J ends lost 0 bases and 10 bases respectively, with 15 bases between them. The CDR3 covers 14 residues. CDR3 loop: CASSQDRRREDQYF. The CDR3, as DNA: TGTGCCAGCAGCCAAGATCGGCGGCGGGAAGACCAGTACTTC.

This clone was seen only once. The rearrangement uses TRBV27 and TRBJ2-5; tentatively, D is TRBD1 (5 bases). This CDR3 has 14 amino acids. V shed 6 bases and J shed 1 base, with 12 bases lying between them. Germline V lookup: CDR1 MNHEY, CDR2 SMNVEV (reference sequence). This CDR3 is CASRWTPLQETQYF. For the CDR3, the DNA is TGTGCCAGCAGATGGACACCTCTCCAAGAGACCCAGTACTTC.

This clone was observed once. The chain carries TRBV6-5 and TRBJ2-7; D is perhaps TRBD2 (5 bases). CDR1 MNHEY and CDR2 SVGAGI come from the germline V gene. The V and J ends lost 2 bases and 3 bases respectively, with 14 bases between them. The CDR3 extends over 15 amino acids. The CDR3 DNA follows: TGTGCCAGCAGTTACCGGAGGTCCGGGAACTACGAGCAGTACTTC. Translating it yields CASSYRRSGNYEQYF.

The chain has TRBV5-1 and TRBJ2-5, with 8 bases identical to TRBD2. The CDR3 runs 14 residues. Germline CDR1 reads SGHRS; CDR2 reads YFSETQ. V lost 4 bases and J lost 5; bases outside the gene matches: 7. CDR3 in amino acids: CASSLGLAGETQYF. In DNA form, the CDR3 reads TGCGCCAGCAGCCTCGGACTAGCCGGGGAGACCCAGTACTTC.

The chain employs TRBV9 and TRBJ2-7; maybe TRBD2 (6 bases). The CDR3 is 14 amino acids. Germline values: CDR1 SGDLS, CDR2 YYNGEE. The V and J ends lost 0 bases and 6 bases respectively, with 13 bases between them. CDR3 in DNA: TGTGCCAGCAGCGTAGAGGAGGGATCCCGCGAGCAGTACTTC. Encoded protein: CASSVEEGSREQYF.

V gene TRBV9 combines with J gene TRBJ1-2; TRBD1 matches at 8 bases. In germline, CDR1 is SGDLS, CDR2 YYNGEE. The CDR3 covers 13 residues. V lost 2 bases and J lost 8; bases outside the gene matches: 5. For the CDR3, the DNA is TGTGCCAGCAGCGTCGACAGGGGAGGCGGCTACACCTTC. It is translated as CASSVDRGGGYTF.

The CDR3 coding sequence is TGTGCCATCAGACCGAGCAAAGGCACAGATACGCAGTATTTT. Encoded protein: CAIRPSKGTDTQYF. The chain joins TRBV10-3 to TRBJ2-3; no clear D gene. This CDR3 comprises 14 residues. The germline V gene encodes CDR1 ENHRY and CDR2 SYGVKD. Trimming shortened V by 6 bases and J by 1 base, and 11 bases separated the two germline ends.